The clone carrying this T cell receptor beta chain was detected only a few times. CDR1 and CDR2 (germline): SGHRS, YFSETQ. This CDR3 has 14 amino acids. J was trimmed by 7 bases and V by 3 bases; bases with no gene match: 6. This record belongs to a study of blood T cell repertoires in COVID-19. Across the whole study: Acute and convalescent COVID-19 specimens originated in the United States, Italy and Spain.

Data came from immunoSEQ multiplex PCR; TCRdb stores just in-frame clones and leaves some out. The sample shows 150,000 to 200,000 clones, just over 85% of them seen only once. This sequence originates from a man between 45 and 60 years old with active or convalescent COVID-19. The sequenced sample was peripheral blood. The gene calls are TRBV5-1 and TRBJ2-7; 11 positions agree with TRBD1. CDR3 DNA sequence: TGCGCCAGCAGCTCCGGACAGGGGGCTGGGGAGCAGTACTTC. Translated: CASSSGQGAGEQYF.